The next 3 T cell receptor beta chains were all read from a single sample in a study of sequential checkpoint blockade in melanoma. Produced via immunoSEQ multiplex PCR; TCRdb's table is partial and in-frame only. The sample carries around 13,000 clones, 60% to 80% recorded once. Treatment denoted: randomized to nivolumab then ipilimumab (arm A) or the reverse (arm B). The material was CD8+ T cells sorted from blood (inferred from file names), obtained from a patient given nivolumab and ipilimumab in sequence. These receptors were collected from a human donor with melanoma.

V usage is TRBV27 and J usage is TRBJ2-3, with 11 bases fitting TRBD2. Trimming at V came to 3 bases and at J to 2 bases, leaving 7 bases not matched to a gene. CDR1 is MNHEY and CDR2 is SMNVEV in the germline V gene (reference sequence). This CDR3 is built from 17 residues. CDR3 region: CASSLGVAGGPTDTQYF. The CDR3 DNA follows: TGTGCCAGCAGTTTGGGGGTAGCGGGAGGGCCCACAGATACGCAGTATTTT.

The V and J genes are TRBV28 and TRBJ1-1, with 7 bases identical to TRBD1. This CDR3 spans 16 amino acids. The germline V gene encodes CDR1 MDHEN and CDR2 SYDVKM. V lost 1 base, J lost 1 base, and 6 bases stayed unmatched. CDR3 bases: TGTGCCAGCAGTTTATCCCGGGACAGACCGAACACTGAAGCTTTCTTT. Its translation: CASSLSRDRPNTEAFF.

The chain employs TRBV7-7 and TRBJ1-3; maybe TRBD1 (5 bases). Trimming left V 5 bases short and J 7 bases short, with 12 bases between. The CDR3 consists of 13 residues. Germline CDR1 SSHAT, CDR2 FNYEAQ (reference sequence). The DNA for the CDR3 is TGTGCCAGCAGCCACGGGGGAGGGAACACCATATATTTT. Protein: CASSHGGGNTIYF.